The sequence of this TCR beta chain was determined in a study of T cell repertoires in cytomegalovirus infection. Study background: CMV infection together with matching HLA type was indicated by public TCR beta signatures. Study-level results: The ex vivo response was dominated by HLA-C-restricted CMV-specific TCR beta clonotypes. Pooled public TCR beta family frequency picked out CMV carriers with the relevant HLA.

Germline CDR1 is SNHLY and CDR2 is FYNNEI. The ends lost 5 bases at V and 10 bases at J; junction bases unmatched: 5. The CDR3 contains 12 residues. In TCRdb, the reads were re-called with MiXCR into one record per CDR3 protein. Of more than 650,000 distinct CDR3 sequences listed, 35% to 40% are singletons. This clonotype was counted only a few times. What it binds is not known. The sequence derives from a human donor in good health (CMV status not recorded). Some clones in this sample may be carry-over from other donors' samples. What was sequenced was PBMCs. The chain recombines TRBV2 with TRBJ2-1; TRBD1 matches 7 bases. CDR3 sequence reads: CASSFTGDEQFF. CDR3 nucleotide sequence: TGTGCCAGCAGTTTTACAGGGGACGAGCAGTTCTTC.